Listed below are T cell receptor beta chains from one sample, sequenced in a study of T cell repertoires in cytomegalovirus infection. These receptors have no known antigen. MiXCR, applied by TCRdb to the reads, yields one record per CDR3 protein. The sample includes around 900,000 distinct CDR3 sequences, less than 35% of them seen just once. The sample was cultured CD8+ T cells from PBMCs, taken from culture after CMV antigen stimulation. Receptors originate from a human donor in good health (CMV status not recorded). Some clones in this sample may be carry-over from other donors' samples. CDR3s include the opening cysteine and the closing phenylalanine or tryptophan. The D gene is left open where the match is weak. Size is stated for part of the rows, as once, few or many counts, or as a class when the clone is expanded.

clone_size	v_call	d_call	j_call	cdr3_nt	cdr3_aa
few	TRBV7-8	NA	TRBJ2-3	TGTGCCAGCAGCTTATCCGGGGGTAAAGGAGCAGATACGCAGTATTTT	CASSLSGGKGADTQYF
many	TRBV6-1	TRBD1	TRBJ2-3	TGTGCCAGCAGCTCCGGGACAGGGGAGCTACTCACAGATACGCAGTATTTT	CASSSGTGELLTDTQYF
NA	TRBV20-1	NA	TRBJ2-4	TGCAGTGCTAGGGGGGTCCCCTTGAACATTCAGTACTTC	CSARGVPLNIQYF
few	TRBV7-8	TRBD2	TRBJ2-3	TGTGCCACCTTCCTCCGGGGGGGCACAGATACGCAGTATTTT	CATFLRGGTDTQYF
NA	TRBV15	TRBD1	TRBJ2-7	TGTGCCACCAGCAGGGCACGACAGGGGCCCGCCTACGAGCAGTACTTC	CATSRARQGPAYEQYF
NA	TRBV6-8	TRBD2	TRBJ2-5	TGTGGCAGCAGTTACCGAGCGGGGGGGCCTGAGGAGACCCAGTACTTC	CGSSYRAGGPEETQYF
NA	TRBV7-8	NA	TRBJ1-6	TGTGCCAGCAGTTCCTACAGGACCGATAATTCACCCCTCCACTTT	CASSSYRTDNSPLHF
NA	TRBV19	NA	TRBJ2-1	TGTGCCAGTAGTAGGGGAGAGGTCTACAATGAGCAGTTCTTC	CASSRGEVYNEQFF
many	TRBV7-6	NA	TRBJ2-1	TGTGCCAGCAGCTTAGGGGGGGGGGCAGGGGCTGACAATGAGCAGTTCTTC	CASSLGGGAGADNEQFF
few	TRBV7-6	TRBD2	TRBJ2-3	TGTGCCAGCAGCTTAGCTCGGAAGCTAGCGGGGGGGCACGGCGTAGATACGCAGTATTTT	CASSLARKLAGGHGVDTQYF
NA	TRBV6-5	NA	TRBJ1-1	TGTGCCAGCAGTTACTTTTCGGGTCCTACCGAGGGGACGGACACTGAAGCTTTCTTT	CASSYFSGPTEGTDTEAFF
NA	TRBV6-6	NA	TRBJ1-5	TGTGCCAGCAAGGATGGCGTGGGCAATCAGCCCCAGCATTTT	CASKDGVGNQPQHF
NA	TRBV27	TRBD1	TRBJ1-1	TGTGCCAGCAGTTCTCTTGTCACCGGGACAGGGGTGGGAAACACTGAAGCTTTCTTT	CASSSLVTGTGVGNTEAFF
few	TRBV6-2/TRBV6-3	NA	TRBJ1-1	TGTGCCAGCACCTACGGGGGTACTGAAGCTTTCTTT	CASTYGGTEAFF
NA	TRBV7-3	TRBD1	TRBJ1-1	TGTGCCAGCAGCTCAGCAGACAGGGGGAACACTGAAGCTTTCTTT	CASSSADRGNTEAFF
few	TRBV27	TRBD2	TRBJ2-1	TGTGCCAGCAGATTCACGGGGGGGCTCTACAATGAGCAGTTCTTC	CASRFTGGLYNEQFF
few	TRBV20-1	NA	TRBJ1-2	TGCAGTGCTAGACCGCCAAGCCTCCTTAGCTATGGCTACACCTTC	CSARPPSLLSYGYTF
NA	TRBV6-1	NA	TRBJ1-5	TGTGCCAGCAGTGAATGGGGGTATAGCAATCAGCCCCAGCATTTT	CASSEWGYSNQPQHF
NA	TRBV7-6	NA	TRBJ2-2	TGTGCCAGCAGCAAAACAGAGTGGGGCGGGGAGCTGTTTTTT	CASSKTEWGGELFF
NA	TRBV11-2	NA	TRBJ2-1	TGTGCCAGCAGCCGAAGGACTACCAACACCCTTGAGCAGTTCTTC	CASSRRTTNTLEQFF
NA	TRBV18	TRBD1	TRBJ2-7	TGTGCCAGCTCACCCTTGGACAGGGTCCTCCCCTACGAGCAGTACTTC	CASSPLDRVLPYEQYF
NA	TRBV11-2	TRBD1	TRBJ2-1	TGTGCCAGCAGCCATCCTGGACAGGGATGGTACAATGAGCAGTTCTTC	CASSHPGQGWYNEQFF
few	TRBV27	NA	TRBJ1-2	TGTGCCAGCAGTTCCACAGGCCCTGCTAACTATGGCTACACCTTC	CASSSTGPANYGYTF
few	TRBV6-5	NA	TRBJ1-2	TGTGCCAGCAGTTCCGATCGGGACTTTCTTAACTATGGCTACACCTTC	CASSSDRDFLNYGYTF
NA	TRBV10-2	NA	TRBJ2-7	TGCGCCAGCGGGTCGAGGTCAGGGTTCTACGAGCAGTACTTC	CASGSRSGFYEQYF
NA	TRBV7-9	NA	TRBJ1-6	TGTGCCAGCAGCTTAAAGCACAACTCCTATAATTCACCCCTCCACTTT	CASSLKHNSYNSPLHF
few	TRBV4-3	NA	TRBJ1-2	TGCGCCAGCAGCCTAAGTAGACAGGTTCAGTACGGCTACACCTTC	CASSLSRQVQYGYTF
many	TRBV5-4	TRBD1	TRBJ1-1	TGTGCCAGCAGCTTGGACAGGGGAAGCACTGAAGCTTTCTTT	CASSLDRGSTEAFF
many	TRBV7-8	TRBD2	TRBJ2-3	TGTGCCAGCAGAAGACTAGCGGGGGCAAGCACAGATACGCAGTATTTT	CASRRLAGASTDTQYF
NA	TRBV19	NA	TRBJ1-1	TGTGCCAGTAATACACTCCCGGGACAAGGACCCGAAGCTTTCTTT	CASNTLPGQGPEAFF
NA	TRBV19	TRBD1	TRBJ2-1	TGTGCCAGTAACCCGGGACAGAGCTCCTACAATGAGCAGTTCTTC	CASNPGQSSYNEQFF
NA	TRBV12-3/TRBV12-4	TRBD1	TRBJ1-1	TGTGCCAGCAGTTTAGGGGGCGGACAGGTCGAAGCTTTCTTT	CASSLGGGQVEAFF
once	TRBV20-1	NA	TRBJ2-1	TGCAGTGCTTTCCACCCCGCCTGGAAGGAGCAGTTCTTC	CSAFHPAWKEQFF
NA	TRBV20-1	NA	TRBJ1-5	TGCAGTGCTAGAGATAAAAACAGGGTGGGCCAGCCCCAGCATTTT	CSARDKNRVGQPQHF
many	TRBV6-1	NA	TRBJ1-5	TGTGCCAGCGAGGGGACGGGACAAATTAGCAATCAGCCCCAGCATTTT	CASEGTGQISNQPQHF
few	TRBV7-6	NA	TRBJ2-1	TGTGCCAGCAGCTCACCCCGGGCCCACAATGAGCAGTTCTTC	CASSSPRAHNEQFF
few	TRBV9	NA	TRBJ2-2	TGTGCCAGCAGCGTTACCGGGACCCAAGTGGCCGGGGAGCTGTTTTTT	CASSVTGTQVAGELFF
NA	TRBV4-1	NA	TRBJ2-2	TGCGCCAGCAGCCACAGACTCACGAACACCGGGGAGCTGTTTTTT	CASSHRLTNTGELFF
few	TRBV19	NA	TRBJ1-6	TGTGCCACCAGGGGACTTTGGGATTCACCCCTCCACTTT	CATRGLWDSPLHF
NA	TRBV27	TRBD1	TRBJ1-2	TGTGCCAGCAGTGAACAGGGGGAAGGCTATGGCTACACCTTC	CASSEQGEGYGYTF
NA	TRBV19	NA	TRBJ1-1	TGTGCCAGTAGTATAGAAGCAGGGAACACTGAAGCTTTCTTT	CASSIEAGNTEAFF
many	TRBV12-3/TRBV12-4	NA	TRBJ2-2	TGTGCCAGCAGCCCCTTGCCCGGGGAGCTGTTTTTT	CASSPLPGELFF
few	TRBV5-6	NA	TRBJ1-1	TGTGCCAGCAGCTTCGGCTACGAATTAAACACTGAAGCTTTCTTT	CASSFGYELNTEAFF